The 3 T cell receptor beta chains below all came from one sample that was sequenced in a study of T-cell memory formation after mild COVID-19. A single record per CDR3 protein comes from TCRdb applying MiXCR to the 5' RACE reads. The sample shows roughly 320,000 distinct CDR3 sequences, over 25% of them seen only once. Sample: PBMCs or a T cell subset sorted from them (not recorded which). These receptors all come from an adult woman who had mild COVID-19 (a few samples of this study predate the infection). Cell type and time point are not known.

This clonotype was seen more than once but under ten times. The chain recombines TRBV4-1 with TRBJ2-7; 10 nucleotides match TRBD2. V lost 1 base, J lost 4 bases, and 7 bases stayed unmatched. The CDR3 spans 16 residues. Germline CDR1 and CDR2: MGHRA and YSYEKL. The CDR3 bases are TGCGCCAGCAGCCAAGCTGCAGCGGGGGGGCCATACGAGCAGTACTTC. Protein sequence: CASSQAAAGGPYEQYF.

This clonotype was seen at least ten times. The chain recombines TRBV5-1 with TRBJ2-3; 14 nucleotides align to TRBD2. With V trimmed by 4 bases and J by 3 bases, 13 bases remained unmatched. CDR1 and CDR2 from the germline V gene are SGHRS and YFSETQ. This CDR3 has 19 amino acids. The DNA of the CDR3 is TGCGCCAGCAGCGGCGGACTAGCGGGAGGAATGGCGGGGACAGATACGCAGTATTTT. Translating gives CASSGGLAGGMAGTDTQYF.

The rearrangement links TRBV7-2 to TRBJ1-3, with a weak D call TRBD1 (5 bases). V was clipped by 1 base and J by 4 bases, with 11 bases between them. The CDR3 loop spans 15 amino acids. Germline V gene data show CDR1 as SGHTA and CDR2 as FQGNSA. The CDR3 DNA reads TGTGCCAGCAGCTTAGTTTTGGGGCTCGGAAACACCATATATTTT. Its translation: CASSLVLGLGNTIYF.